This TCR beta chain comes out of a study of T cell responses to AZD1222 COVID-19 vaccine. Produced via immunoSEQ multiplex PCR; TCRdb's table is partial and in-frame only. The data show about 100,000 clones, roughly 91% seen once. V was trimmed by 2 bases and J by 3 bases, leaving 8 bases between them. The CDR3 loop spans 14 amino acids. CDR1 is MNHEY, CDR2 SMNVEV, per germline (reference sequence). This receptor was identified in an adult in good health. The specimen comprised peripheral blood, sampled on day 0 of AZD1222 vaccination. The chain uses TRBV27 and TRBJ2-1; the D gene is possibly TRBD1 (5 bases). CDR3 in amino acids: CASSLQGYYNEQFF. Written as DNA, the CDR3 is TGTGCCAGCAGTTTACAGGGCTACTACAATGAGCAGTTCTTC.